This TCR beta chain was captured by sequencing in a study of vaccination and CD4 T cells after COVID-19. As for the study in general: The post-COVID sampling time was a median about 100 days after diagnosis, ranging from 35 to 161.

CDR1 is MNHEY and CDR2 is SMNVEV in the germline V gene (reference sequence). V lost 4 bases and J lost 3; bases outside the gene matches: 1. This CDR3 has 13 amino acids. Cultured CD4+ T-cell DNA underwent Oncomine TCR Beta short-read sequencing. TCRdb itself ran the PCR reads through MiXCR, one entry per CDR3 protein. In the table there are around 1,300 distinct CDR3 sequences, roughly 50% of which are singletons. Note on this clonotype: Its antigen is unknown.

As for treatment: approximately nine-day PBMC culture with coronavirus spike peptide pools or control peptides (ViraFEST assay). Researchers collected the unexposed donor's CD4+ T cells before the COVID-19 pandemic (2011-2018). Sequenced sample: CD4+ T cells from blood, cultured in vitro. This chain joins TRBV27 and TRBJ1-1; TRBD1 matches 8 bases. This TCR was recovered from a human donor in good health. CDR3: CASSSGGYTEAFF. CDR3 DNA sequence: TGTGCCAGCAGTTCAGGGGGCTACACTGAAGCTTTCTTT.